These T cell receptor beta chains were read from a single sample in a study of technical replicates of blood from a handful of donors. The method was immunoSEQ multiplex PCR; TCRdb's version includes in-frame clones alone and lacks a portion of them. This sample carries 74,000 or so clones, 75% to 95% of them seen once, and the ten largest clones take 0.25% to 0.35%. The sample was T cells isolated from PBMCs. The receptors originated from a human donor in good health. Both conserved end residues are part of each CDR3. D genes are given only for firm matches. Not every row has a clone size; where given, it reads once, few, many or a size class.

d_gene	v_gene	abundance	j_gene	CDR3aa	CDR3nt
-	TRBV4-1	once	TRBJ2-7	CASSQIVGYEQYF	TGCGCCAGCAGCCAAATCGTCGGTTACGAGCAGTACTTC
-	TRBV7-9	-	TRBJ1-2	CASSLGGGQLYGYTF	TGTGCCAGCAGCTTAGGGGGGGGACAACTCTATGGCTACACCTTC
-	TRBV13	-	TRBJ2-7	CASSFYYEQYF	TGTGCCAGCAGCTTTTACTACGAGCAGTACTTC
-	TRBV19	once	TRBJ1-3	CASSILPRAGNTIYF	TGTGCCAGTAGTATTCTCCCCAGGGCTGGAAACACCATATATTTT
TRBD1	TRBV5-1	-	TRBJ1-1	CASSLRTGRYEAFF	TGCGCCAGCAGCTTACGGACAGGGCGTTATGAAGCTTTCTTT
TRBD1	TRBV7-8	-	TRBJ1-5	CASSLARRLGQGASGTGQPQHF	TGTGCCAGCAGCTTAGCCCGGAGGTTAGGACAGGGGGCCAGCGGTACGGGTCAGCCCCAGCATTTT
-	TRBV5-4	-	TRBJ2-5	CASSLPYQETQYF	TGTGCCAGCAGCTTGCCGTACCAAGAGACCCAGTACTTC
TRBD2	TRBV4-2	-	TRBJ2-1	CASSFQREDWWNEQFF	TGTGCCAGCAGCTTCCAGCGGGAGGATTGGTGGAATGAGCAGTTCTTC
-	TRBV7-8	once	TRBJ2-7	CASSISPSSYEQYF	TGTGCCAGCAGCATTTCGCCGAGCTCCTACGAGCAGTACTTC
TRBD1	TRBV19	once	TRBJ2-3	CASNDRVSTDTQYF	TGTGCCAGTAATGACAGGGTTTCCACAGATACGCAGTATTTT
-	TRBV18	few	TRBJ2-2	CASSPQANTGELFF	TGTGCCAGCTCACCTCAGGCGAACACCGGGGAGCTGTTTTTT
TRBD1	TRBV28	-	TRBJ1-2	CASSLGTGGYTF	TGTGCCAGCAGTTTAGGGACAGGTGGCTACACCTTC
-	TRBV21-1	-	TRBJ1-3	CASSKGIWAF	TGTGCCAGCAGCAAAGGGATATGGGCCTTT
TRBD1	TRBV5-4	-	TRBJ2-2	CASRRQGESTGELFF	TGTGCCAGCAGAAGACAGGGGGAAAGCACCGGGGAGCTGTTTTTT
TRBD2	TRBV29-1	-	TRBJ2-7	CSVALAGAAYEQYF	TGCAGCGTCGCCCTAGCGGGAGCTGCCTACGAGCAGTACTTC
TRBD1	TRBV19	-	TRBJ1-4	CASSDRGQEEKLFF	TGTGCCAGTAGTGACAGGGGGCAGGAGGAAAAACTGTTTTTT
TRBD2	TRBV2	-	TRBJ2-3	CASRETSGRTDTQYF	TGTGCCAGCAGGGAGACTAGCGGGAGGACAGATACGCAGTATTTT
-	TRBV4-1	once	TRBJ2-1	CASSQDKTAYNEQFF	TGCGCCAGCAGCCAAGATAAGACAGCCTACAATGAGCAGTTCTTC
-	TRBV7-9	-	TRBJ1-1	CASSATTANTEAFF	TGTGCCAGCAGCGCGACTACAGCGAACACTGAAGCTTTCTTT
-	TRBV4-1	-	TRBJ1-5	CASSPQGQSNQPQHF	TGCGCCAGCAGTCCCCAGGGCCAAAGCAATCAGCCCCAGCATTTT
TRBD1	TRBV7-2	-	TRBJ2-3	CASSLVQGGSTQYF	TGTGCCAGCAGCCTCGTACAGGGGGGAAGTACGCAGTATTTT